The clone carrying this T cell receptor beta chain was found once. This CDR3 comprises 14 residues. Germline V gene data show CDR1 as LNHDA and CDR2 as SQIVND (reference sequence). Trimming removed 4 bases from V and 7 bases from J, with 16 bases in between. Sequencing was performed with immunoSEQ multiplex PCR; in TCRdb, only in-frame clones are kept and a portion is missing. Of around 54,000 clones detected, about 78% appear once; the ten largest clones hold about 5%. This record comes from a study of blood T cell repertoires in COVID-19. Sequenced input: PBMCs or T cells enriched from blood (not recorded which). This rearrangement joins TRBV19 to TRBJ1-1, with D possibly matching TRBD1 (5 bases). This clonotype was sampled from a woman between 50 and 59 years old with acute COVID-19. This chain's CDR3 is CASSTYRSSGEAFF. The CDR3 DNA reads TGTGCCAGTAGTACGTACAGGAGTAGCGGTGAAGCTTTCTTT.